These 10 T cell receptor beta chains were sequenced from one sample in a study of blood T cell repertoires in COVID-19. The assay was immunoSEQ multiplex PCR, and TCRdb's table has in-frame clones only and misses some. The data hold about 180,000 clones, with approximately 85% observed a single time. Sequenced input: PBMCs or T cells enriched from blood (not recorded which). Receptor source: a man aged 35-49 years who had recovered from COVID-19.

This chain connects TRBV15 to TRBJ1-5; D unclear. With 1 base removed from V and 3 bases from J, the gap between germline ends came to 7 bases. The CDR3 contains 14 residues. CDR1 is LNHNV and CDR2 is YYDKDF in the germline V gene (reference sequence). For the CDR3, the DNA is TGTGCCACCAGCAGAGCAGGTTCCAATCAGCCCCAGCATTTT. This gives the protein CATSRAGSNQPQHF.

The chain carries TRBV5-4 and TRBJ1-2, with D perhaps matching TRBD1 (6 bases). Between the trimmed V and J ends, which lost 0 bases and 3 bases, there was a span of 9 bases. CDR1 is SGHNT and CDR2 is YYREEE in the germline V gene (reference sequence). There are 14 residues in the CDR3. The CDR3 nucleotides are TGTGCCAGCAGCTTGGCACAGGGCGACTATGGCTACACCTTC. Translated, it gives CASSLAQGDYGYTF.

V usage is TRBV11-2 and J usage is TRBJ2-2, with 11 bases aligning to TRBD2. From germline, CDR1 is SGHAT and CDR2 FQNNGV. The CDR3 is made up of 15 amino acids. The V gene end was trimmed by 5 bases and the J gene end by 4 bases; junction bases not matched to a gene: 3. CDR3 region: CASSQTSGGTGELFF. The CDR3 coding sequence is TGTGCCAGCAGCCAAACTAGCGGGGGCACCGGGGAGCTGTTTTTT.

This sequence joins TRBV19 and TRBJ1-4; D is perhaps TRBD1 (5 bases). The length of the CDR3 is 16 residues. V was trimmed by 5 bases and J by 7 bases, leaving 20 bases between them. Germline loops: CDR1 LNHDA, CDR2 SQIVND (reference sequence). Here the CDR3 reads CASSSGRGSFGEKLFF. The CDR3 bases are TGTGCCAGTAGTTCCGGAAGGGGATCTTTTGGTGAAAAACTGTTTTTT.

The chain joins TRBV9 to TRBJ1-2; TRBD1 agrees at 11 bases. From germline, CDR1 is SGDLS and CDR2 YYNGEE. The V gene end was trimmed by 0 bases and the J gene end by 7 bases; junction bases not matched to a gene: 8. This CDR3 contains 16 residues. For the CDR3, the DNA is TGTGCCAGCAGCGTAGCAGTTTCTGGGACAGGGGGTGGCTACACCTTC. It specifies CASSVAVSGTGGGYTF.

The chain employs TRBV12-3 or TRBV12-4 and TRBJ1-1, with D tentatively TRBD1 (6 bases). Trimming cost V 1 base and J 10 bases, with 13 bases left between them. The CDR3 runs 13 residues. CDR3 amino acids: CASSLGRGALAFF. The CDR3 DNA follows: TGTGCCAGCAGTTTAGGGCGGGGGGCTCTAGCTTTCTTT.

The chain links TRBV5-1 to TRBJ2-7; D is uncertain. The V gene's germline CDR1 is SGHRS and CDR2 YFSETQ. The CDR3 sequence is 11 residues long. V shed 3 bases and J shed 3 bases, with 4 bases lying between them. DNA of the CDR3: TGCGCCAGCAGCTATAACTACGAGCAGTACTTC. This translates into CASSYNYEQYF.

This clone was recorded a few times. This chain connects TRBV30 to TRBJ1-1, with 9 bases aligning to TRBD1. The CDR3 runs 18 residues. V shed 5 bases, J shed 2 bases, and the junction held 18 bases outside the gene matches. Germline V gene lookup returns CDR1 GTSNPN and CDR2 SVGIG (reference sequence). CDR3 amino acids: CAWAFSWGTGKLNTEAFF. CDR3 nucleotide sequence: TGTGCCTGGGCTTTCTCTTGGGGGACAGGGAAACTAAACACTGAAGCTTTCTTT.

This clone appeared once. In DNA, the CDR3 is TGTGCCAGCAGCCAAGCTTCAGGGCGCAATCAGCCCCAGCATTTT. It yields the protein CASSQASGRNQPQHF. The rearrangement joins TRBV3-1 (or the pseudogene TRBV3-2) to TRBJ1-5, with a possible D match to TRBD1 (5 bases). V was shortened by 1 base and J by 2 bases, with 9 bases between the two germline ends. The CDR3 contains 15 residues. Germline CDR1 is LGHDT and CDR2 is YNNKEL (reference sequence).

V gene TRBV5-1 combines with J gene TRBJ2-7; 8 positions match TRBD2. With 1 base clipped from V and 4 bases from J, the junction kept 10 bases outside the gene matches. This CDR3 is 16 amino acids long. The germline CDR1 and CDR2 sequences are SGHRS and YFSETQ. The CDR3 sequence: CASSLSGSGSSYEQYF. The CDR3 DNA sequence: TGCGCCAGCAGCTTGAGCGGGAGCGGTAGTAGTTACGAGCAGTACTTC.